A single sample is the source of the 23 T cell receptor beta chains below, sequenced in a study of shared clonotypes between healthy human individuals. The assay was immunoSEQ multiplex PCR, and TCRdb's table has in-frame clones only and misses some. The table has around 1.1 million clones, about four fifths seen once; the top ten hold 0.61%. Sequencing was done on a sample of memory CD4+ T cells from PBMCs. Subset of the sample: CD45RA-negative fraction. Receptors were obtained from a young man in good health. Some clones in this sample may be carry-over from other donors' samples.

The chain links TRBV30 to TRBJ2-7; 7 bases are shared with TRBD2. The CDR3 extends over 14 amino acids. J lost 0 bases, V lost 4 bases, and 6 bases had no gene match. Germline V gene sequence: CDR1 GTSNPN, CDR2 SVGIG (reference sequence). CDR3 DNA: TGTGCCTGGACTCCTAGCGGACTCTCCTACGAGCAGTACTTC. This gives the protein CAWTPSGLSYEQYF.

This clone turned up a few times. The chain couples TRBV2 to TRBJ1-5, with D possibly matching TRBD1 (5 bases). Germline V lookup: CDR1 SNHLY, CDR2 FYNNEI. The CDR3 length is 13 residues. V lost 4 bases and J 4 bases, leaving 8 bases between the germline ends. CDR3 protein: CASSGQRNQPQHF. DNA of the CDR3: TGTGCCAGCAGTGGACAGAGAAATCAGCCCCAGCATTTT.

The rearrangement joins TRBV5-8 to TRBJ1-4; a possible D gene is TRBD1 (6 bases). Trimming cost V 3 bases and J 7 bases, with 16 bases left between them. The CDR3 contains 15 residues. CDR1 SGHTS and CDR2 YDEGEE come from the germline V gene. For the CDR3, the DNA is TGTGCCAGCAGCTATGACAGGCCAGATGGTGAAAAACTGTTTTTT. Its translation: CASSYDRPDGEKLFF.

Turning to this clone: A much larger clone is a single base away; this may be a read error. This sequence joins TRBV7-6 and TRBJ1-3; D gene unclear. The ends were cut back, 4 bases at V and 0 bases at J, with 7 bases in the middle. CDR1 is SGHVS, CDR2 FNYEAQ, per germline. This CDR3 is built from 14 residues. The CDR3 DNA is TGTGCCAGCAGCTCGCCGAGCTCTGGAAACACCATATATTTT. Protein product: CASSSPSSGNTIYF. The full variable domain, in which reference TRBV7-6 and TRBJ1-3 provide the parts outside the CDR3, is GAGVSQSPRYKVTKRGQDVALRCDPISGHVSLYWYRQALGQGPEFLTYFNYEAQQDKSGLPNDRFSAERPEGSISTLTIQRTEQRDSAMYRCASSSPSSGNTIYFGEGSWLTVV.

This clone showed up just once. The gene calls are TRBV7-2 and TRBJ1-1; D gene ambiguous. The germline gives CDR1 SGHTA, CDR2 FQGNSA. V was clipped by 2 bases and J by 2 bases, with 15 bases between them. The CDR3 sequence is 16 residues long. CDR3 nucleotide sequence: TGTGCCAGCAGCTTATTGCCAGCTAATTCCAACACTGAAGCTTTCTTT. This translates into CASSLLPANSNTEAFF.

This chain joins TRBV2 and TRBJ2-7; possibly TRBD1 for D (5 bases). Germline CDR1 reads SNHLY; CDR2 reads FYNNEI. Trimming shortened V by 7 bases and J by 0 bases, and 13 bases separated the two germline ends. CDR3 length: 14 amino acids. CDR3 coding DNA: TGTGCCAGCATTCGGACACCAGACTCCTACGAGCAGTACTTC. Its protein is CASIRTPDSYEQYF.

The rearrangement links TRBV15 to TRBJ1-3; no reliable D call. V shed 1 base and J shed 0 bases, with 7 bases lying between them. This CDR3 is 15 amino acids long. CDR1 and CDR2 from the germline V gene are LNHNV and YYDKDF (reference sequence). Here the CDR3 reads CATSRARPSGNTIYF. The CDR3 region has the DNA TGTGCCACCAGCAGAGCCCGACCCTCTGGAAACACCATATATTTT.

Here the CDR3 reads CASSQLGLAYEQYF. CDR3 in DNA: TGTGCCAGCAGTCAACTCGGACTAGCCTACGAGCAGTACTTC. The chain couples TRBV28 to TRBJ2-7; 7 bases agree with TRBD2. CDR3 size: 14 residues. V trimming: 5 bases; J trimming: 2 bases; junction bases outside the gene matches: 6. Germline V gene sequence: CDR1 MDHEN, CDR2 SYDVKM.

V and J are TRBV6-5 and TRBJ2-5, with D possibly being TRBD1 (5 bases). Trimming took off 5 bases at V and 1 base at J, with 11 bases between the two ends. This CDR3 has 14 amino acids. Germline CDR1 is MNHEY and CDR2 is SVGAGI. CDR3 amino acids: CASSPLGVQETQYF. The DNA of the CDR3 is TGTGCCAGCAGTCCCTTAGGGGTCCAAGAGACCCAGTACTTC.

CDR3 protein: CASSILAKETQYF. The CDR3 region has the DNA TGTGCCAGCAGCATACTAGCGAAAGAGACCCAGTACTTC. This chain uses TRBV7-9 with TRBJ2-5; TRBD2 matches 7 bases. Germline V gene sequence: CDR1 SEHNR, CDR2 FQNEAQ (reference sequence). CDR3 length: 13 residues. V lost 5 bases and J lost 3; bases outside the gene matches: 3.

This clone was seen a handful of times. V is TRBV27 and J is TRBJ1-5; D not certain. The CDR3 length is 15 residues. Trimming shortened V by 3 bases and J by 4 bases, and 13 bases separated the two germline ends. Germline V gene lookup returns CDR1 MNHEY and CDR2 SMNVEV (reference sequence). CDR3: CASSFSGIQNQPQHF. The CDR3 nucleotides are TGTGCCAGCAGTTTCTCCGGGATCCAGAATCAGCCCCAGCATTTT.

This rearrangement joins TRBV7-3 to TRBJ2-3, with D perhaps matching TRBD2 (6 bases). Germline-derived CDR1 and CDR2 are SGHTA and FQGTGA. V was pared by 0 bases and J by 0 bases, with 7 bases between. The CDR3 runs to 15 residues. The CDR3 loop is CASSLTGTSTDTQYF. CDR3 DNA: TGTGCCAGCAGCTTAACCGGGACTAGCACAGATACGCAGTATTTT.

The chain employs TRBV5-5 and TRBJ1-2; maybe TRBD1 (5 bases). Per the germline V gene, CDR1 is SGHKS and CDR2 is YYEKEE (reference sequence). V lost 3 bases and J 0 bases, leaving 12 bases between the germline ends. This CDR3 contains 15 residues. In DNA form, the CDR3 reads TGTGCCAGCAGCTCACAGGCGTCTACTAACTATGGCTACACCTTC. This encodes CASSSQASTNYGYTF.

CDR3 residues: CASRRETGELFF. As DNA, the CDR3 is TGTGCCAGCAGGAGAGAAACCGGGGAGCTGTTTTTT. The rearrangement links TRBV2 to TRBJ2-2; D remains unclear. The V gene lost 6 bases and the J gene lost 5 bases, with 7 bases spanning the gap. From germline, CDR1 is SNHLY and CDR2 FYNNEI. CDR3 length: 12 residues.

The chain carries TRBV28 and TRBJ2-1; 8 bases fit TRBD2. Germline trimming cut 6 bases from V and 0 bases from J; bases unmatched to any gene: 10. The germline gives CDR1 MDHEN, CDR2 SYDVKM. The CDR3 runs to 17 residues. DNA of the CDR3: TGTGCCAGCAGAGAGACTAGCGTTGCTAGCTCCTACAATGAGCAGTTCTTC. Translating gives CASRETSVASSYNEQFF. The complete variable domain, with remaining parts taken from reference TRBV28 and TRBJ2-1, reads DVKVTQSSRYLVKRTGEKVFLECVQDMDHENMFWYRQDPGLGLRLIYFSYDVKMKEKGDIPEGYSVSREKKERFSLILESASTNQTSMYLCASRETSVASSYNEQFFGPGTRLTVL.

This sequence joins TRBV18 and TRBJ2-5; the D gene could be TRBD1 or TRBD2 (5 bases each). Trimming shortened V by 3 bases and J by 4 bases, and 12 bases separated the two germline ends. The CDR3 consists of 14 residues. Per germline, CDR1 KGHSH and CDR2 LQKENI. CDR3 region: CASSPPRERETQYF. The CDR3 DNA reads TGTGCCAGCTCACCCCCCAGGGAGAGAGAGACCCAGTACTTC. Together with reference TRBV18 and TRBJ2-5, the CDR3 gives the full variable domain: NAGVMQNPRHLVRRRGQEARLRCSPMKGHSHVYWYRQLPEEGLKFMVYLQKENIIDESGMPKERFSAEFPKEGPSILRIQQVVRGDSAAYFCASSPPRERETQYFGPGTRLLVL.

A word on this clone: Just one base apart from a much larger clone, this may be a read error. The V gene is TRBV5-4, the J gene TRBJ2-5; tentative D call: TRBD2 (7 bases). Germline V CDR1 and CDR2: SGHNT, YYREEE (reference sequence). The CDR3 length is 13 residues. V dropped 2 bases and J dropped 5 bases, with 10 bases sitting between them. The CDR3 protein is CASSLGGGETQYF. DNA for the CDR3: TGTGCCAGCAGCTTAGGGGGAGGGGAGACCCAGTACTTC.

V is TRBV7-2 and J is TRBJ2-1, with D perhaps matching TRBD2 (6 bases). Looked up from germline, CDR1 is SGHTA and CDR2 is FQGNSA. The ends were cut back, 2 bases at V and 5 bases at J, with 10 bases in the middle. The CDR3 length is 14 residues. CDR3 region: CASSLTRDHNEQFF. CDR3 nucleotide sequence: TGTGCCAGCAGCTTAACGCGGGACCACAATGAGCAGTTCTTC.

The CDR3 loop is CSVPMGHEQYF. CDR3 DNA: TGCAGCGTCCCGATGGGACACGAGCAGTACTTC. V usage is TRBV29-1 and J usage is TRBJ2-5; either TRBD1 or TRBD2 may supply D (5 bases each). The DNA matches TRBJ2-7 better at its end, which makes the J call doubtful. CDR1 is SQVTM, CDR2 ANQGSEA, per germline. The CDR3 contains 11 residues.

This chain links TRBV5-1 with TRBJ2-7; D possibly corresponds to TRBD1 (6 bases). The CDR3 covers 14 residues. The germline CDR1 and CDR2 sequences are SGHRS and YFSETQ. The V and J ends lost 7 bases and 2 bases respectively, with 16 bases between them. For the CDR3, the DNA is TGCGCCAGCTTCCAAGAGGACAGACCCTACGAGCAGTACTTC. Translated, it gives CASFQEDRPYEQYF.

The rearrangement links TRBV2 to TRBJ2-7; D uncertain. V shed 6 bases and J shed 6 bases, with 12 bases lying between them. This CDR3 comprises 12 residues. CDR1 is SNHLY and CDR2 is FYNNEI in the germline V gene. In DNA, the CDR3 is TGTGCCAGCAGGTTGGACCTGGGCGAGCAGTACTTC. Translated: CASRLDLGEQYF.

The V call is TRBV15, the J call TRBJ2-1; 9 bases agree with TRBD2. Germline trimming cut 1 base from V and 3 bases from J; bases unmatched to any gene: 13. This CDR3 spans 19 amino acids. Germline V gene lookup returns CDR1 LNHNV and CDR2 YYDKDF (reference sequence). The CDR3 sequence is CATSRVQVASGIIYNEQFF. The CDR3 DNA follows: TGTGCCACCAGCAGAGTTCAGGTGGCTAGCGGGATTATCTACAATGAGCAGTTCTTC.

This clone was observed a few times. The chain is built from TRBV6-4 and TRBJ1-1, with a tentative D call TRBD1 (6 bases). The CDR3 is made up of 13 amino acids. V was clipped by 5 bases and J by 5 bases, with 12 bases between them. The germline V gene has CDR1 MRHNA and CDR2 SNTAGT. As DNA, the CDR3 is TGTGCCAGCAGTTCACAGGGAGGGACTGAAGCTTTCTTT. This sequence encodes CASSSQGGTEAFF.